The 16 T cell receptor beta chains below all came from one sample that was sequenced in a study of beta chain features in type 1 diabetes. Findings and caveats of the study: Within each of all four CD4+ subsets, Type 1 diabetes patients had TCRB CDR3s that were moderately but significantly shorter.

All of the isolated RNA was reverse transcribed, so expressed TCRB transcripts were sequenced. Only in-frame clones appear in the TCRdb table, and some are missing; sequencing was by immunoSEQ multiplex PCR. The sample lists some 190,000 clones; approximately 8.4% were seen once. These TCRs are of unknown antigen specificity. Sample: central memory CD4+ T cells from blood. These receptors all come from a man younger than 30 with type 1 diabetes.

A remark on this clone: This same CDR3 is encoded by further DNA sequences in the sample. The CDR3: CASSPGLQTYEQYF. Here the CDR3 DNA reads TGTGCCAGCTCACCAGGACTTCAGACCTACGAGCAGTACTTC. This chain links TRBV18 with TRBJ2-7; tentative D call: TRBD2 (5 bases). Trimming removed 2 bases at V and 2 bases at J, with 10 bases between. Looked up from germline, CDR1 is KGHSH and CDR2 is LQKENI. The CDR3 is made up of 14 amino acids.

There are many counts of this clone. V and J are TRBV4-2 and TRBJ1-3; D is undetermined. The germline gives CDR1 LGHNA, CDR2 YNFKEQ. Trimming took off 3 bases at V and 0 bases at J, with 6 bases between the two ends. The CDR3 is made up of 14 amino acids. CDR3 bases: TGTGCCAGCAGCCAGGAGACCTCTGGAAACACCATATATTTT. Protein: CASSQETSGNTIYF.

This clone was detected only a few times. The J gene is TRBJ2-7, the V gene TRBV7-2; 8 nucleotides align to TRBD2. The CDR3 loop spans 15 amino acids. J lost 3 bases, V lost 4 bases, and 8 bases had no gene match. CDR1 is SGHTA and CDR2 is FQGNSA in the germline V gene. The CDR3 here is CASSSSAGAGYEQYF. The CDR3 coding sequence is TGTGCCAGCAGCTCGTCAGCGGGGGCGGGCTACGAGCAGTACTTC.

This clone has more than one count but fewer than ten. For the CDR3, the DNA is TGCGCCAGCAGCCCCTTACAGGGGTTGGATGGCTACACCTTC. Its protein product is CASSPLQGLDGYTF. V gene TRBV5-1 combines with J gene TRBJ1-2; TRBD1 aligns across 7 bases. The germline V gene has CDR1 SGHRS and CDR2 YFSETQ. The CDR3 is 14 amino acids. V lost 4 bases to trimming and J lost 6 bases; unmatched junction nucleotides: 9.

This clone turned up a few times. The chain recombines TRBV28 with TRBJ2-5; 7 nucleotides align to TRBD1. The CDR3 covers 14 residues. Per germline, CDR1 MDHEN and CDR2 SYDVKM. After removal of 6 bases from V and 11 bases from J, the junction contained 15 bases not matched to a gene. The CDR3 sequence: CASSPHRTGALQYF. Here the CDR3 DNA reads TGTGCCAGCAGCCCACACCGCACAGGGGCTCTTCAGTACTTC.

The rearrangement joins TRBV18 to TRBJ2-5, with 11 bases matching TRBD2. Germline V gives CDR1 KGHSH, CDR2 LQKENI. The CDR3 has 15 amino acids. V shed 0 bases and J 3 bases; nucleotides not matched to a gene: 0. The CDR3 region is CASSPPGLAEETQYF. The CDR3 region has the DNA TGTGCCAGCTCACCACCGGGACTAGCGGAAGAGACCCAGTACTTC.

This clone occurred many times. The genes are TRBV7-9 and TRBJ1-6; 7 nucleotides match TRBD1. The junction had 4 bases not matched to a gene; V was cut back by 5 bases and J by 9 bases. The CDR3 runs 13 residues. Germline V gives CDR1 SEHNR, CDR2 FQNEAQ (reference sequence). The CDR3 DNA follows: TGTGCCAGCAGCCCAAACAGGGGTTCACCCCTCCACTTT. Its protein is CASSPNRGSPLHF.

CDR3 DNA sequence: TGTGCCAGCAGGCCGACAGGGGGCTATTCACCCCTCCACTTT. Residues: CASRPTGGYSPLHF. This chain connects TRBV5-6 to TRBJ1-6; 10 bases agree with TRBD1. Germline-derived CDR1 and CDR2 are SGHDT and YYEEEE. V trimming: 5 bases; J trimming: 8 bases; junction bases outside the gene matches: 4. The CDR3 consists of 14 residues.

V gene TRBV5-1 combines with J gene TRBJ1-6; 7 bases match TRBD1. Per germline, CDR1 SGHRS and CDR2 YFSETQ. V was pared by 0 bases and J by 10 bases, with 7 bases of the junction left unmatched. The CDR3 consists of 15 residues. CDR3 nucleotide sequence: TGCGCCAGCAGCTTGGGACAGGGAAGCTTCTCACCCCTCCACTTT. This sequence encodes CASSLGQGSFSPLHF.

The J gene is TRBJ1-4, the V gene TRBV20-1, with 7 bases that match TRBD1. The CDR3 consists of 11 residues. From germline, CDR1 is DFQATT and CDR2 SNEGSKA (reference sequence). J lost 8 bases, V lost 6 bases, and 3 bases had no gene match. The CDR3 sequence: CSARGEEKLFF. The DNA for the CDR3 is TGCAGTGCCAGGGGGGAGGAAAAACTGTTTTTT.

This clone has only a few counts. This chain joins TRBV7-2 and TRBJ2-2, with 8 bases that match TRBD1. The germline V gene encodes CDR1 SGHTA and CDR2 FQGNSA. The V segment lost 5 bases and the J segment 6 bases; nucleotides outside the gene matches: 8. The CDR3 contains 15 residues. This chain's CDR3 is CASSRQGPASGELFF. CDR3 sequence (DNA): TGTGCCAGCAGCAGACAGGGGCCCGCGTCCGGGGAGCTGTTTTTT.

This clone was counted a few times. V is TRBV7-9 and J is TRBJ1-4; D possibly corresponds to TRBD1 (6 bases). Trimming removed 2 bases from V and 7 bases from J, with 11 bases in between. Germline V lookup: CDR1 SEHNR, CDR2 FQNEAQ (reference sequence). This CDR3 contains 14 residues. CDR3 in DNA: TGTGCCAGCAGCTTAAACCAGGGGAGTGAAAAACTGTTTTTT. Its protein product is CASSLNQGSEKLFF.

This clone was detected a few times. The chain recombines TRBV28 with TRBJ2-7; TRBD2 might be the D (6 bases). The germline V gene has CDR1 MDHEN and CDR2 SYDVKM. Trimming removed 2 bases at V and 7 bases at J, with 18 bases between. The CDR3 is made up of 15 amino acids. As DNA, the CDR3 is TGTGCCAGCAGTTTACGGAGCGGGTCCTCGGGGGAGCAGTACTTC. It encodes CASSLRSGSSGEQYF.

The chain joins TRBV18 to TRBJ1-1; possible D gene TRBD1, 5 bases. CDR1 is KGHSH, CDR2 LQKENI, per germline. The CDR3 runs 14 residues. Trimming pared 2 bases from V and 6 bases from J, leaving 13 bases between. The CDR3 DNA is TGTGCCAGCTCACCATCGTCGGGCAGGGCTGAAGCTTTCTTT. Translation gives CASSPSSGRAEAFF.

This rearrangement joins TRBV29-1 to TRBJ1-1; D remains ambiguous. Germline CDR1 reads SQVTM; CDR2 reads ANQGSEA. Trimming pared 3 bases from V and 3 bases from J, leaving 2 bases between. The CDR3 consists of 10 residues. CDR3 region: CSVDDTEAFF. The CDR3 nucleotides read TGCAGCGTTGACGACACTGAAGCTTTCTTT.

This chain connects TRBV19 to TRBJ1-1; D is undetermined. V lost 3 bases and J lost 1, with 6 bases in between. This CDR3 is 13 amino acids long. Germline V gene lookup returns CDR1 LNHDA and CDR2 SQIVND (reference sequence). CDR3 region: CASSIAENTEAFF. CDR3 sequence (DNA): TGTGCCAGTAGTATTGCAGAGAACACTGAAGCTTTCTTT.